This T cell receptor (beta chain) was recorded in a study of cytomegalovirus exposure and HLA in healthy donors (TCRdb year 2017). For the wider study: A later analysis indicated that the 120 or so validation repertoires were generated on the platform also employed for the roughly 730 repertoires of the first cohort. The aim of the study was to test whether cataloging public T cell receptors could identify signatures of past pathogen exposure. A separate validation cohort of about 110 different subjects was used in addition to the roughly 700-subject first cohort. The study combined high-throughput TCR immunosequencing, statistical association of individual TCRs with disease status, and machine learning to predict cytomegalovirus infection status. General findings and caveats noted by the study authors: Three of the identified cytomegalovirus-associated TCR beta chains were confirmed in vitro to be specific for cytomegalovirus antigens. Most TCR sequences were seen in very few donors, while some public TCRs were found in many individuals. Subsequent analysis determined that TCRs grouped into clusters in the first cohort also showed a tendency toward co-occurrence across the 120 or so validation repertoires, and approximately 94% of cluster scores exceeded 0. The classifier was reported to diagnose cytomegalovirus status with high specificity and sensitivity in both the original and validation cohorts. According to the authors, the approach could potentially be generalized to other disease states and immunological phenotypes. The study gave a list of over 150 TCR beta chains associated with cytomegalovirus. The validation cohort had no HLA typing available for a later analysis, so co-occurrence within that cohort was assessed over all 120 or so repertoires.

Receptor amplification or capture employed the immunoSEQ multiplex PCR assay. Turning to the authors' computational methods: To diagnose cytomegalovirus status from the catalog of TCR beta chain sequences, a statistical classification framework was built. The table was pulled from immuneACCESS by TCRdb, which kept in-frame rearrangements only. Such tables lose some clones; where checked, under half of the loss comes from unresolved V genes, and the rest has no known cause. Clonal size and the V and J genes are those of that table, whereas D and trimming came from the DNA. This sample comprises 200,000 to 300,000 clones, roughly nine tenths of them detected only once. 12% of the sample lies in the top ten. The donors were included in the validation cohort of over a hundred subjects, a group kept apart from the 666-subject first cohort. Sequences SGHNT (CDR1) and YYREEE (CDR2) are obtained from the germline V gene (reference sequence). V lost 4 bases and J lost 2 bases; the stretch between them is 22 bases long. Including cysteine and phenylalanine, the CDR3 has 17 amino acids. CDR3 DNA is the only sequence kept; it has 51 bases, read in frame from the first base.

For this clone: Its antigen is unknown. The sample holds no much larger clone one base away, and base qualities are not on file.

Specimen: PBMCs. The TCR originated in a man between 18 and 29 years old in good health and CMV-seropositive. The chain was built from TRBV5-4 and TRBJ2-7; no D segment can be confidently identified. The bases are TGTGCCAGCAGCGCATCAGGCCAGAAGCGCGGCACCTACGAGCAGTACTTC. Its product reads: CASSASGQKRGTYEQYF. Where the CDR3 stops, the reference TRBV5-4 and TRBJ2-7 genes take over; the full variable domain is ETGVTQSPTHLIKTRGQQVTLRCSSQSGHNTVSWYQQALGQGPQFIFQYYREEENGRGNFPPRFSGLQFPNYSSELNVNALELDDSALYLCASSASGQKRGTYEQYFGPGTRLTVT.